This record looks at one T cell receptor beta chain sequence and its context. The CDR3 runs 13 residues. Germline V CDR1 and CDR2: MNHEY, SMNVEV (reference sequence). V lost 5 bases, J lost 4 bases, and 3 bases stayed unmatched. In the study's own analysis: Reference gene primer amplification gave estimated nucleated cell counts. The table came from immunoSEQ multiplex PCR; TCRdb's copy has only in-frame clones and leaves some out. For V, J and clone size, that table is used; D and trimming come from the DNA. Here the sample spans 45,000 or so clones, more than 85% being singletons. This record comes from a study of blood T cell repertoires in COVID-19. Study context: Samples came from the United States, Italy and Spain, spanning acute and convalescent COVID-19. T cells, B-cell-depleted T cells, or PBMCs provided the cDNA or gDNA that served as material.

This TCR was sampled from a man aged 40-49 years with active COVID-19. V gene TRBV27 combines with J gene TRBJ2-3, with TRBD1 identical over 7 bases. Sequenced: peripheral blood. The CDR3 nucleotides are TGTGCCAGCAGTCTCACAGGGGCAGATACGCAGTATTTT. It translates to CASSLTGADTQYF.